The next 3 T cell receptor beta chains were all read from a single sample in a study of identical twins. TCRdb itself ran the 5' RACE reads through MiXCR, one entry per CDR3 protein. The sample lists roughly 770,000 distinct CDR3 sequences, roughly 20% occurring once. These data are also associated with another study on T cells expressing NK-cell markers.

The sequenced material came from PBMCs. Receptors originate from a woman between 18 and 29 years old in good health.

This clonotype was observed many times. The chain links TRBV5-1 to TRBJ1-2, with D hard to call. Looked up from germline, CDR1 is SGHRS and CDR2 is YFSETQ. The V end was cut by 2 bases, the J end by 0 bases, with 11 bases between. This CDR3 spans 15 amino acids. For the CDR3, the DNA is TGCGCCAGCAGCTTAGAGGACGGAACTAACTATGGCTACACCTTC. Translation gives CASSLEDGTNYGYTF.

The rearrangement uses TRBV20-1 and TRBJ2-5; D gene uncertain. Per the germline V gene, CDR1 is DFQATT and CDR2 is SNEGSKA (reference sequence). The CDR3 contains 10 residues. In DNA form, the CDR3 reads TGCAGCCTCGGACGGGAGACCCAGTACTTC. Protein product: CSLGRETQYF.

This chain connects TRBV7-2 to TRBJ2-7, with D unclear. This CDR3 spans 13 amino acids. The V gene's germline CDR1 is SGHTA and CDR2 FQGNSA. Trimming removed 1 base at V and 3 bases at J, with 7 bases between. Written as DNA, the CDR3 is TGTGCCAGCAGCTTAGAACCGGGCTACGAGCAGTACTTC. Protein sequence: CASSLEPGYEQYF.